This TCR beta chain comes out of a study of regulatory T cells in long-lasting Graves disease. Study results and limitations: Persistent Graves' disease cases displayed lower TCR diversity than newly diagnosed ones.

Time point noted: persistent/refractory GD, antithyroid drugs over 5 years with positive TRAb. After RNA was extracted from PBMCs, the TCR library was made from it. To make TCR beta libraries, researchers used iRepertoire HTBI primers and Arm-PCR of CDR3 regions. Via MiXCR, TCRdb re-called the multiplex PCR reads, giving one row per CDR3 protein. The sample records about 400,000 distinct CDR3 sequences, less than 25% being singletons. This clonotype was counted between two and nine times. Its antigen is unidentified. This CDR3 comprises 12 residues. Looked up from germline, CDR1 is MNHNS and CDR2 is SASEGT. Trimming removed 7 bases from V and 1 base from J, with 7 bases in between.

Sequencing used peripheral blood mononuclear cells (PBMCs), obtained when the disease was refractory, from a patient treated with antithyroid drugs. The chain carries TRBV6-1 and TRBJ1-1, with a possible D match to TRBD1 (5 bases). The sequence was obtained from a female donor with Graves disease. The CDR3 coding sequence is TGTGCCAGCACCGGGGGGAACACTGAAGCTTTCTTT. Amino acids: CASTGGNTEAFF.